This T cell receptor (beta chain) was sequenced in a study of T cell responses to AZD1222 COVID-19 vaccine. Points from the study as a whole: Repertoire collection took place solely once the T cell response had peaked. Spike as a whole was targeted by vaccine-associated CD4 TCRs, dominant at 160-218 and 743-854.

As for this clone: The target antigen is unknown.

CDR3 size: 15 residues. Trimming removed 0 bases from V and 8 bases from J, with 13 bases in between. The germline CDR1 and CDR2 sequences are KGHSH and LQKENI. Using immunoSEQ multiplex PCR, the repertoire was profiled, and TCRdb retains in-frame clones only, with some absent. The sample has tens of thousands of clones; about 82% are singletons. This TCR came from an adult in good health. The J gene is TRBJ1-4, the V gene TRBV18; D may be TRBD1 (5 bases). The material sequenced was peripheral blood, taken on day 0 of AZD1222 vaccination. CDR3 DNA: TGTGCCAGCTCACCACCGAGCAGAGGGGAGGAAAAACTGTTTTTT. Protein product: CASSPPSRGEEKLFF. The full variable domain, with the rest looked up from reference TRBV18 and TRBJ1-4, is NAGVMQNPRHLVRRRGQEARLRCSPMKGHSHVYWYRQLPEEGLKFMVYLQKENIIDESGMPKERFSAEFPKEGPSILRIQQVVRGDSAAYFCASSPPSRGEEKLFFGSGTQLSVL.